Listed here are 18 T cell receptor beta chains from one sample, sequenced in a study of tumor and adjacent non-tumor tissue in lung cancer. No cell sorting was done before RNA was extracted from the tissue. Distant lung tissue was collected more than 3 cm away from the tumor edge. The library came from three nested PCR rounds adapted from ARM-PCR protocols. TCRdb reanalysed the multiplex PCR reads using MiXCR and keeps one entry per CDR3 protein. In the table there are about 48,000 distinct CDR3 sequences, around 67% of which are singletons. Material: distant non-tumor lung tissue. The receptors originated from a woman aged 70 to 79 with non-small cell lung cancer.

This clonotype is medium-sized within its sample. CDR3 loop: CASSPDRAEQFF. The CDR3 DNA follows: TGTGCCAGCAGCCCCGACAGGGCTGAGCAGTTCTTC. V is TRBV11-1 and J is TRBJ2-1; 7 positions match TRBD1. The CDR3 sequence is 12 residues long. The germline gives CDR1 SGHAT, CDR2 FQDESV (reference sequence). Germline trimming cut 5 bases from V and 9 bases from J; bases unmatched to any gene: 4.

This clonotype was detected once. Likely a read error: the CDR3 ends without its conserved phenylalanine or tryptophan. The V gene is TRBV6-5, the J gene TRBJ1-3; a possible D gene is TRBD1 (6 bases). CDR1 MNHEY and CDR2 SVGAGI come from the germline V gene. Trimming shortened V by 4 bases and J by 3 bases, and 10 bases separated the two germline ends. The CDR3 totals 14 residues. The CDR3 region has the DNA TGTGCCAGCAGTTTGGCAGGGGTTGGAAACACCATATATCTT. Its translation: CASSLAGVGNTIYL.

In regard to this clonotype: One end of the junction fails to match germline, which may point to a read error. The rearrangement links TRBV5-5 to TRBJ2-7, with 7 bases matching TRBD2. The CDR3 sequence is 15 residues long. Germline CDR1 is SGHKS and CDR2 is YYEKEE (reference sequence). Here the CDR3 DNA reads TGTACCAGTAGCTATACTAGCGCGAGCGTCCACGAGCAGTACTTC. This encodes CTSSYTSASVHEQYF.

The chain joins TRBV11-1 to TRBJ2-1; no clear D. In germline, CDR1 is SGHAT, CDR2 FQDESV (reference sequence). The CDR3 is 14 amino acids. V was clipped by 7 bases and J by 1 base, with 11 bases between them. CDR3 protein: CASTPCRSYNEQFF. CDR3 DNA sequence: TGTGCCAGCACCCCCTGCCGGTCCTACAATGAGCAGTTCTTC.

The chain carries TRBV23-1 and TRBJ2-7; D unresolved. TRBV23-1 is identified as an open reading frame with a role that is uncertain. This CDR3 has 12 residues. The germline V and J ends were trimmed by 4 bases and 3 bases, with 7 bases remaining between them. CDR3 coding DNA: TGCGCCAGCAGTCTACGGAGCTACGAGCAGTACTTC. Amino acids: CASSLRSYEQYF.

This clonotype was counted once. This could be a read error, since a much larger clone is one nucleotide away. Without the conserved terminal phenylalanine or tryptophan, this CDR3 likely stems from a read error. The chain links TRBV28 to TRBJ2-7, with D possibly being TRBD2 (6 bases). The germline V gene has CDR1 MDHEN and CDR2 SYDVKM. Trimming removed 5 bases from V and 7 bases from J, with 15 bases in between. The CDR3 runs to 13 residues. The CDR3 DNA sequence: TGTGCCAGCAGTCCCCCGGGGGTATGGGAGCAGTACTTA. This translates into CASSPPGVWEQYL.

The V gene is TRBV7-8, the J gene TRBJ2-1; D unresolved. Germline assignment: CDR1 SGHVS and CDR2 FQNEAQ. The CDR3 spans 15 residues. The germline V and J ends were trimmed by 1 base and 13 bases, with 20 bases remaining between them. CDR3 residues: CASSLGPSSYNDQFF. The CDR3 DNA sequence: TGTGCCAGCAGCTTAGGCCCGAGCTCCTACAACGATCAGTTCTTC.

This clonotype has a handful of counts. One base away lies a much larger clone, so this may be a sequencing read error. The chain is built from TRBV30 and TRBJ1-2, with 7 nucleotides matching TRBD1. The CDR3 is 11 amino acids. J gave up 6 bases and V 5 bases, and 3 bases lay outside the gene matches. Germline CDR1 is GTSNPN and CDR2 is SVGIG (reference sequence). The CDR3 loop reads CAWGTVNGYTF. DNA of the CDR3: TGTGCCTGGGGGACAGTGAATGGCTACACCTTC.

Concerning this clonotype: The CDR3 end shows no conserved phenylalanine or tryptophan, and so a read error is likely. The CDR3 sequence: CSVGGRYNSPLHL. The CDR3 DNA is TGCAGCGTCGGGGGCAGATATAATTCACCCCTCCACCTT. The V gene is TRBV29-1, the J gene TRBJ1-6; tentative D call: TRBD1 (6 bases). This CDR3 contains 13 residues. Trimming took 6 bases from V and 4 from J, leaving 10 bases between them. Germline V gene lookup returns CDR1 SQVTM and CDR2 ANQGSEA.

This clonotype was detected many times. The chain is built from TRBV4-2 and TRBJ2-3; D not certain. Germline V gene data show CDR1 as LGHNA and CDR2 as YNFKEQ. Trimming removed 0 bases from V and 4 bases from J, with 5 bases in between. The CDR3 consists of 13 residues. The CDR3, as DNA: TGTGCCAGCAGCCAAGAGGGCGCAGATACGCAGTATTTT. It yields the protein CASSQEGADTQYF.

To note about this clonotype: Because the CDR3 is missing its conserved closing phenylalanine or tryptophan, this is likely a read error. The CDR3 bases are TGTGCCTGCAGTTCCGCTAGCGGGACGTCCTACGAGCAGTACTCC. Protein: CACSSASGTSYEQYS. The V and J genes are TRBV28 and TRBJ2-7; TRBD2 matches 9 bases. This CDR3 region has 15 residues. Germline CDR1 MDHEN, CDR2 SYDVKM.

In regard to this clonotype: This CDR3 is missing its conserved last phenylalanine or tryptophan, likely due to a read error. The chain uses TRBV7-2 and TRBJ2-5, with TRBD2 as a possible D gene (5 bases). The CDR3 consists of 14 residues. Trimming shortened V by 5 bases and J by 5 bases, and 15 bases separated the two germline ends. Germline V gene lookup returns CDR1 SGHTA and CDR2 FQGNSA. CDR3 loop: CASSHDAGGETQYV. DNA of the CDR3: TGTGCCAGCAGCCACGACGCGGGCGGGGAGACCCAGTACGTC.

This clonotype has only a few counts. Since a much larger clone is just one base distant, this may be a read error. The V gene is TRBV6-5, the J gene TRBJ2-3; D not certain. Trimming took 2 bases from V and 2 from J, leaving 5 bases between them. The CDR3 loop spans 13 amino acids. The germline V gene encodes CDR1 MNHEY and CDR2 SVGAGI. The CDR3 DNA reads as TGTGCCAGCAGTTACGAGCTCACAGATACGCAGTATTTT. Amino acids: CASSYELTDTQYF.

Worth noting for this clonotype: This could be a read error, since a much larger clone is one nucleotide away. The gene calls are TRBV5-6 and TRBJ2-3; no firm D call. The germline gives CDR1 SGHDT, CDR2 YYEEEE. V was shortened by 0 bases and J by 6 bases, with 5 bases between the two germline ends. This CDR3 has 12 residues. In DNA, the CDR3 is TGTGCCAGCAGCTTGGACTCCGATACGCAGTATTTT. Its translation: CASSLDSDTQYF.

About this clonotype: This clone may be a read error of a much larger clone one base away. The V gene is TRBV5-1, the J gene TRBJ2-2, with 7 bases aligning to TRBD1. The germline CDR1 and CDR2 sequences are SGHRS and YFSETQ. The ends lost 4 bases at V and 4 bases at J; junction bases unmatched: 10. The CDR3 has 16 residues. This chain's CDR3 is CASSLRQGGITGELFF. As DNA, the CDR3 is TGCGCCAGCAGCCTGAGACAGGGTGGCATCACCGGGGAGCTGTTTTTT.

The chain uses TRBV6-5 and TRBJ1-1; tentative D call: TRBD1 (5 bases). This CDR3 region has 16 residues. Germline CDR1 reads MNHEY; CDR2 reads SVGAGI. Trimming took 7 bases from V and 1 from J, leaving 19 bases between them. The CDR3 sequence: CASNYQSGQPNTEAFF. The CDR3 region has the DNA TGTGCCAGCAACTACCAAAGTGGACAACCGAACACTGAAGCTTTCTTT.

As for this clonotype: Mismatch with germline at one junction end may stem from a read error. The V and J genes are TRBV5-4 and TRBJ1-2, with TRBD1 as a possible D gene (6 bases). Germline-derived CDR1 and CDR2 are SGHNT and YYREEE (reference sequence). The length of the CDR3 is 15 residues. The CDR3 region is CASSMGGPGMAGYTF. For the CDR3, the DNA is TGTGCCAGCAGCATGGGGGGGCCAGGGATGGCTGGCTACACTTTC.

This clonotype was seen at least ten times. The chain links TRBV10-3 to TRBJ2-5, with 14 bases fitting TRBD2. Germline-derived CDR1 and CDR2 are ENHRY and SYGVKD. The ends lost 3 bases at V and 5 bases at J; junction bases unmatched: 14. CDR3 length: 19 amino acids. Here the CDR3 DNA reads TGTGCCATCAGTGACCCGGGACTAGCGGGAGTTGGGTCAGGCGAGACCCAGTACTTC. Translation gives CAISDPGLAGVGSGETQYF.